This TCR beta chain is drawn from a study of blood T cell repertoires in COVID-19. Across the whole study: T cells, B-cell-depleted T cells, or PBMCs provided the cDNA or gDNA that served as material.

CDR3 length: 16 residues. The V gene lost 4 bases and the J gene lost 1 base, with 14 bases spanning the gap. Germline lookup yields CDR1 MNHEY and CDR2 SVGEGT. Patients in Seattle were enrolled during active infection, then followed longitudinally. Here immunoSEQ multiplex PCR was the method, and the copy in TCRdb shows in-frame clones only, minus some. The data hold 300,000 to 400,000 clones, with 88% observed a single time. Sequencing input: peripheral blood. The gene calls are TRBV6-2 or TRBV6-3 and TRBJ2-4; D gene ambiguous. The receptor's source is a woman between 65 and 79 years old with COVID-19, enrolled during active disease. Here the CDR3 reads CASSLPFANAKNIQYF. DNA for the CDR3: TGTGCCAGCAGTTTGCCCTTCGCTAATGCCAAAAACATTCAGTACTTC.